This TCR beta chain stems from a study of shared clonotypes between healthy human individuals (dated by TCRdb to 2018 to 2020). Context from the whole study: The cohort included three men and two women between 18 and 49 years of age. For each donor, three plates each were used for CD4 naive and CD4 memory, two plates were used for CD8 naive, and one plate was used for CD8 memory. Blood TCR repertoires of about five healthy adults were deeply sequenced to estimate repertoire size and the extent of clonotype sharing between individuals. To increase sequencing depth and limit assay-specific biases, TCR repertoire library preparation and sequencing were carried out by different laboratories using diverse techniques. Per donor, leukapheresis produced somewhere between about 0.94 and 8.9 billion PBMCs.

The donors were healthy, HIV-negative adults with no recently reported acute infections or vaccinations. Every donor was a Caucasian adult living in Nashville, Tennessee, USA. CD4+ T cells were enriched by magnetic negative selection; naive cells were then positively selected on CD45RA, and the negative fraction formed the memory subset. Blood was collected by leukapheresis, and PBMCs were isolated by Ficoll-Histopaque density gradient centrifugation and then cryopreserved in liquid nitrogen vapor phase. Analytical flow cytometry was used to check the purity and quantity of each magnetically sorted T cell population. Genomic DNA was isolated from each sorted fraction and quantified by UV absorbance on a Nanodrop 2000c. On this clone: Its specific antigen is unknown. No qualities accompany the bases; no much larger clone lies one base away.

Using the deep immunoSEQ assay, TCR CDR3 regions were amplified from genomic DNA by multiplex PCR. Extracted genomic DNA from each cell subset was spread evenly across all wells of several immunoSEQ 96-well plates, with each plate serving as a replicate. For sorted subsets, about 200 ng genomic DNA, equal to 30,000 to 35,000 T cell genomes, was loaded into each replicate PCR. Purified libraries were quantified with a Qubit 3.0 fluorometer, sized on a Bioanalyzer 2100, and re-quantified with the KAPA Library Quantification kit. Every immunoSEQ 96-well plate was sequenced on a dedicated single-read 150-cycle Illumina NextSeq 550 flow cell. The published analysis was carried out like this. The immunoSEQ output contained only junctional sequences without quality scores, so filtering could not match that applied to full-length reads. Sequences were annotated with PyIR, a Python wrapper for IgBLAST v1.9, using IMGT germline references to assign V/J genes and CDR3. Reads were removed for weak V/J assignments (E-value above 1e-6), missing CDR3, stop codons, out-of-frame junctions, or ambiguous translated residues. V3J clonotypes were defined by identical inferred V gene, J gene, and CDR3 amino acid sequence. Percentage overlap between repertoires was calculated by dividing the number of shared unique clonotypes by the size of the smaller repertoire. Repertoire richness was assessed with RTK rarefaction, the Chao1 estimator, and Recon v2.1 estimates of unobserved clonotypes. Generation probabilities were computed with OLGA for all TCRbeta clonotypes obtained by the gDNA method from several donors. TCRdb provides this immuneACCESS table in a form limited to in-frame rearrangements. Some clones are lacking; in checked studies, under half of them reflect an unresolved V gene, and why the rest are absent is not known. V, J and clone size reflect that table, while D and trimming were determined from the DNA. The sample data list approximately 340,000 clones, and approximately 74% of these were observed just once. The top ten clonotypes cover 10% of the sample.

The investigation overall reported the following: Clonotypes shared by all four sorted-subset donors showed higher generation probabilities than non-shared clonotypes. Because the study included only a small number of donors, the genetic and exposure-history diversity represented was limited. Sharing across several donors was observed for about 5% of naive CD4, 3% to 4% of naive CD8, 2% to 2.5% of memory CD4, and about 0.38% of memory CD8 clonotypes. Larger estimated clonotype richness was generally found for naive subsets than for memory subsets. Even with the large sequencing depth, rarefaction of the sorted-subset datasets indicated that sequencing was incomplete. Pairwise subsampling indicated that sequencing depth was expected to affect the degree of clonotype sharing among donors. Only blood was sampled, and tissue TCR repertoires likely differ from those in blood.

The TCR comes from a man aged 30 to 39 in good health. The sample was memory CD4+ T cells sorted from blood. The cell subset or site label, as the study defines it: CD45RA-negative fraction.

The encoded CDR3 is CASTFSGLPYYEQYF. The DNA reads TGTGCCAGCACCTTCTCGGGCCTACCCTACTACGAGCAGTACTTC. The rearrangement joined TRBV28 to TRBJ2-7; the D gene lacks a confident call. CDR1 and CDR2 are drawn from the germline V gene: MDHEN, SYDVKM. At the junction V is shortened by 7 bases and J by 3 bases, with 19 bases in between. From the cysteine through the phenylalanine, the CDR3 covers 15 amino acids. Here the CDR3 DNA is all that survives: 45 bases in frame from base 1.